The source of this T cell receptor (beta chain) is a study of T-cell memory formation after mild COVID-19. Overall study context: TCR clusters were largely donor specific.

In its sample, this clonotype was seen a few times. Employing constant-segment primers, 5'RACE generated TCR alpha and TCR beta cDNA libraries bearing sample barcodes and UMIs. TCRdb re-analysed the 5' RACE reads in MiXCR, keeping a single row per CDR3 protein. The repertoire holds around 320,000 distinct CDR3 sequences, 14% seen once, with over 20% in the top ten. From germline, CDR1 is SGHVS and CDR2 FNYEAQ. The CDR3 loop spans 15 amino acids. V was shortened by 5 bases and J by 0 bases, with 11 bases between the two germline ends. Sequencing used PBMCs or a T cell subset sorted from them (not recorded which). The chain links TRBV7-6 to TRBJ2-1; D call uncertain. The sequence was obtained from a man aged 18 to 29 who had mild COVID-19 (a few samples of this study predate the infection). Cell type and time point are not known. CDR3 DNA: TGTGCCAGCAGCCGAGCACAGAGCTCCTACAATGAGCAGTTCTTC. Translated, it gives CASSRAQSSYNEQFF.